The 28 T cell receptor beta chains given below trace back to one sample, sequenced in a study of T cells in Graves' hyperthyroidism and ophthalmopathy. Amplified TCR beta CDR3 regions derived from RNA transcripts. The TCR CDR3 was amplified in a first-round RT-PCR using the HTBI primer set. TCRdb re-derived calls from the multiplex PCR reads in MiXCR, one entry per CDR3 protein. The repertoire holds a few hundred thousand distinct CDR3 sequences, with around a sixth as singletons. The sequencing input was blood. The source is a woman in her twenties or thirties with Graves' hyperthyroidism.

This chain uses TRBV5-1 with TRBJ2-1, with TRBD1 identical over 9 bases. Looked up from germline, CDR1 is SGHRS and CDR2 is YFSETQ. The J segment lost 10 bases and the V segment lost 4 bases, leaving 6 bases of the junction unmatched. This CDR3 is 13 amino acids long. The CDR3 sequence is CASSAGQGPEQFF. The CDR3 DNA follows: TGCGCCAGCAGCGCCGGACAGGGGCCGGAGCAGTTCTTC.

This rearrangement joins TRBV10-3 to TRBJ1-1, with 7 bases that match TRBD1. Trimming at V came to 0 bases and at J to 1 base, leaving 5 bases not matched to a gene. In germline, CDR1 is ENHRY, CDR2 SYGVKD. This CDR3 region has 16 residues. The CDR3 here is CAISESTGSPNTEAFF. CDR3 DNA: TGTGCCATCAGTGAGTCGACAGGGAGCCCGAACACTGAAGCTTTCTTT.

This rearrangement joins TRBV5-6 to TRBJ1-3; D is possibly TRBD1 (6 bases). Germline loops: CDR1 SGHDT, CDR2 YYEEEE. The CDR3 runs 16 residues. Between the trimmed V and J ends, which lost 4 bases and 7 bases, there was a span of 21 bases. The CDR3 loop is CASSPRSGASQNTIYF. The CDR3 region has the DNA TGTGCCAGCAGCCCCAGGTCAGGGGCAAGTCAGAACACCATATATTTT. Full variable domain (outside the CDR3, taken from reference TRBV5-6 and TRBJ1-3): DAGVTQSPTHLIKTRGQQVTLRCSPKSGHDTVSWYQQALGQGPQFIFQYYEEEERQRGNFPDRFSGHQFPNYSSELNVNALLLGDSALYLCASSPRSGASQNTIYFGEGSWLTVV.

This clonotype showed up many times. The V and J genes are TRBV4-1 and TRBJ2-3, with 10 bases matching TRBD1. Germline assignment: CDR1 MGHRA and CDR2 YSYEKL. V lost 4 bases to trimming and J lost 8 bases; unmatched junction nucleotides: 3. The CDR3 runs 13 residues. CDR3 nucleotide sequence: TGCGCCAGCAGCCCCAGACAGGGGGCTACGCAGTATTTT. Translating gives CASSPRQGATQYF.

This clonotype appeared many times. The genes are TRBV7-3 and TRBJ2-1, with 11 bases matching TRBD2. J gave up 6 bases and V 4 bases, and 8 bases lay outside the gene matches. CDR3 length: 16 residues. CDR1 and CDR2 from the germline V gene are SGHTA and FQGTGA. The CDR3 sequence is CASSSSGLAAVNEQFF. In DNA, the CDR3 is TGTGCCAGCAGCTCCTCGGGACTAGCGGCAGTCAATGAGCAGTTCTTC.

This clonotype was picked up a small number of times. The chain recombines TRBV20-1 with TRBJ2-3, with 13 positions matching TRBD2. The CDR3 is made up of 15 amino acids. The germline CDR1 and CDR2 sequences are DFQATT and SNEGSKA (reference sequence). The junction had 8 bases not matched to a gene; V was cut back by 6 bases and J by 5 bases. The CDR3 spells CSATGLAGVIDTQYF. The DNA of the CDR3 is TGCAGTGCCACAGGACTAGCGGGAGTTATAGATACGCAGTATTTT.

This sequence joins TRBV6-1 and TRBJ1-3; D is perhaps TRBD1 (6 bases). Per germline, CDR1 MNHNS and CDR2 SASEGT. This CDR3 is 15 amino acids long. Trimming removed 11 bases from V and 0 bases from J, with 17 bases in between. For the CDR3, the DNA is TGTGCCTGGAGAGGGGGACTCATCTCTGGAAACACCATATATTTT. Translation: CAWRGGLISGNTIYF.

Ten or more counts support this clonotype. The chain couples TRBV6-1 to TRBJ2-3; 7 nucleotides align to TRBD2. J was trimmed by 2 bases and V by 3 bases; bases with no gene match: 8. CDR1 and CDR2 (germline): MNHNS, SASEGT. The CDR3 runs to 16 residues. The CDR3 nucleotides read TGTGCCAGCAGTGACTCGGGGACTACCCCCACAGATACGCAGTATTTT. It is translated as CASSDSGTTPTDTQYF.

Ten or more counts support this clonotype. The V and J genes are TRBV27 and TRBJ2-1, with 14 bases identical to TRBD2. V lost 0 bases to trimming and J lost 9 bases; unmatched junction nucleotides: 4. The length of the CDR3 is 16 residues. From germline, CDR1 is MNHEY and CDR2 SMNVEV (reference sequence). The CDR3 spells CASSLSLTSGRVEQFF. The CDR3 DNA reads TGTGCCAGCAGTTTATCGTTGACTAGCGGGAGGGTTGAGCAGTTCTTC.

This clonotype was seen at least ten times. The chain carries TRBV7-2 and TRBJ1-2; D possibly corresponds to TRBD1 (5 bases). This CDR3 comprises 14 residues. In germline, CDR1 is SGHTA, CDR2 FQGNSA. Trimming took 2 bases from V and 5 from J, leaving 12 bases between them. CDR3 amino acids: CASSLPAQDYGYTF. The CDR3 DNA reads TGTGCCAGCAGCTTACCAGCACAGGATTATGGCTACACCTTC. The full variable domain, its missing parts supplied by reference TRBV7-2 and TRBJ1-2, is GAGVSQSPSNKVTEKGKDVELRCDPISGHTALYWYRQSLGQGLEFLIYFQGNSAPDKSGLPSDRFSAERTGGSVSTLTIQRTQQEDSAVYLCASSLPAQDYGYTFGSGTRLTVV.

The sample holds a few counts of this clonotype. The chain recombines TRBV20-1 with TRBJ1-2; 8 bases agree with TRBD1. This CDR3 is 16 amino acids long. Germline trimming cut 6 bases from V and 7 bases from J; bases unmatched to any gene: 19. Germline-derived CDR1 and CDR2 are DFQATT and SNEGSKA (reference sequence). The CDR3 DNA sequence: TGCAGTGCATTCCTGGGACAGGTGGCATTGGAGGGTGGCTACACCTTC. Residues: CSAFLGQVALEGGYTF.

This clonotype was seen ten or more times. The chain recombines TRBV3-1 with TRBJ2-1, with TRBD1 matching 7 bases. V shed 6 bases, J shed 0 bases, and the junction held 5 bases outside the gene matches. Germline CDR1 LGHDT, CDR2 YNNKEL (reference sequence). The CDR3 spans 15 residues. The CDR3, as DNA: TGTGCCAGCAGACTGACAGGGAACTCCTACAATGAGCAGTTCTTC. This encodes CASRLTGNSYNEQFF.

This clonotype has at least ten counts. This chain's CDR3 is CASSPGTISYNEQFF. In DNA, the CDR3 is TGTGCCAGCTCACCAGGCACTATCTCCTACAATGAGCAGTTCTTC. The gene calls are TRBV18 and TRBJ2-1; D call uncertain. Trimming took 2 bases from V and 0 from J, leaving 8 bases between them. Germline V gene lookup returns CDR1 KGHSH and CDR2 LQKENI. CDR3 length: 15 residues.

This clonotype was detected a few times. CDR3 DNA: TGTGCCAGCAGTTTATTCACAGGGGCGAGGTCCTACGAGCAGTACTTC. Translated: CASSLFTGARSYEQYF. The chain links TRBV27 to TRBJ2-7, with TRBD1 matching over 7 bases. V lost 1 base, J lost 1 base, and 7 bases stayed unmatched. The germline CDR1 and CDR2 sequences are MNHEY and SMNVEV (reference sequence). The CDR3 is 16 amino acids.

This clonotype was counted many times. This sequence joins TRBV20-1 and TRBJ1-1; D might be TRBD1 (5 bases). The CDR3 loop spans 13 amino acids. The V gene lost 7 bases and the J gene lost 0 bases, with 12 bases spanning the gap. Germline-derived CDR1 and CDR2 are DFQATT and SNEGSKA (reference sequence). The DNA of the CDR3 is TGCAGTGGCTCCGGGACCGTGAACACTGAAGCTTTCTTT. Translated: CSGSGTVNTEAFF.

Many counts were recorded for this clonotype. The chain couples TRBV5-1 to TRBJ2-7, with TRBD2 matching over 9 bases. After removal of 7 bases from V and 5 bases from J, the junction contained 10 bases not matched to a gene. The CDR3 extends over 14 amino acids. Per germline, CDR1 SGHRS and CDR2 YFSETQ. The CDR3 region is CASAETAGGDEQYF. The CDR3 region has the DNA TGCGCCAGCGCCGAAACAGCGGGAGGTGACGAGCAGTACTTC.

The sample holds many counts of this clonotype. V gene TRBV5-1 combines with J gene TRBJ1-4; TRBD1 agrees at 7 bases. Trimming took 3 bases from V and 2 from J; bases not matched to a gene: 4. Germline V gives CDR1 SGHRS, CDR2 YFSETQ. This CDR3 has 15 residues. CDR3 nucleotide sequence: TGCGCCAGCAGCTCAGGGGGTACGACTAATGAAAAACTGTTTTTT. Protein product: CASSSGGTTNEKLFF. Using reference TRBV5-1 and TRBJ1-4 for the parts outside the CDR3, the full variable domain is KAGVTQTPRYLIKTRGQQVTLSCSPISGHRSVSWYQQTPGQGLQFLFEYFSETQRNKGNFPGRFSGRQFSNSRSEMNVSTLELGDSALYLCASSSGGTTNEKLFFGSGTQLSVL.

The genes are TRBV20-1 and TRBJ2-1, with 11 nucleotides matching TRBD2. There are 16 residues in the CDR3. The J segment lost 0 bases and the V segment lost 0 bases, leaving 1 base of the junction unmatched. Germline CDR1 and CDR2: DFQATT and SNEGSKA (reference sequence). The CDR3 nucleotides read TGCAGTGCTAGAGATAGCGGGAGGGCCTCCTACAATGAGCAGTTCTTC. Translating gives CSARDSGRASYNEQFF.

CDR3 sequence (DNA): TGTGCCAGCAGCCGCCGGTTGGCAGGGGCTCGTCAGCCCCAGCATTTT. It codes for CASSRRLAGARQPQHF. The chain has TRBV5-6 and TRBJ1-5; D is perhaps TRBD1 (6 bases). Germline CDR1 and CDR2: SGHDT and YYEEEE. This CDR3 is built from 16 residues. Trimming shortened V by 4 bases and J by 6 bases, and 20 bases separated the two germline ends.

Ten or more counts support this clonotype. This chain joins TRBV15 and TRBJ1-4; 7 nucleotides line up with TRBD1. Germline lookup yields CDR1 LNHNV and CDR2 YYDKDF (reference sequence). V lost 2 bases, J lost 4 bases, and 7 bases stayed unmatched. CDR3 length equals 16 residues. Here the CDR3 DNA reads TGTGCCACCAGCAGACCAGGGCCAGGGGGTAATGAAAAACTGTTTTTT. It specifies CATSRPGPGGNEKLFF.

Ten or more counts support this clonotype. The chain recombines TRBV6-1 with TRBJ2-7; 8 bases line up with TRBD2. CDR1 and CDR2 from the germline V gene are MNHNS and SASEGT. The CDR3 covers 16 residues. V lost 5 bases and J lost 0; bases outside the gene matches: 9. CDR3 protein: CASSRGGASGSYEQYF. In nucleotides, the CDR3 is TGTGCCAGCAGTCGGGGGGGGGCTAGCGGCTCCTACGAGCAGTACTTC.

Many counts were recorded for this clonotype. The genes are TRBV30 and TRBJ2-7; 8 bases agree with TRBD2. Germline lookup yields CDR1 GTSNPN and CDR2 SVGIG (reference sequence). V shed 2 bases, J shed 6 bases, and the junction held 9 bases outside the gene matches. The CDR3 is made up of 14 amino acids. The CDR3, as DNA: TGTGCCTGGAGTCGGGTAGCGGGATGGGGCGAGCAGTACTTC. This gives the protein CAWSRVAGWGEQYF.

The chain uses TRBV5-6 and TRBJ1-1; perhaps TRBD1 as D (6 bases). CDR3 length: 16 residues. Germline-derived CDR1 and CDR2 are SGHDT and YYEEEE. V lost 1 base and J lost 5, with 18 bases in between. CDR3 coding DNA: TGTGCCAGCAGCTTGCGGGTGGGGGCAGGGGTTACTGAAGCTTTCTTT. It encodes CASSLRVGAGVTEAFF.

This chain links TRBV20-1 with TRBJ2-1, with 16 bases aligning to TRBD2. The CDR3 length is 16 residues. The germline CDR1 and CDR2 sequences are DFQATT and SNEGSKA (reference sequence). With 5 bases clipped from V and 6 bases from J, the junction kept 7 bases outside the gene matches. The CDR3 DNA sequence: TGCAGTGCTGGGACTAGCGGGAGGGCTTTTAGCAATGAGCAGTTCTTC. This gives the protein CSAGTSGRAFSNEQFF.

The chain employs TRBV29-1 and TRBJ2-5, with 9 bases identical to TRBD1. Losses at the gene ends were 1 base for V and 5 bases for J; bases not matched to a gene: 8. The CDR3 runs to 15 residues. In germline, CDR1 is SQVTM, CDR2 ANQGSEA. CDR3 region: CSVEGTGVTWETQYF. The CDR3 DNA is TGCAGCGTTGAAGGGACAGGGGTCACTTGGGAGACCCAGTACTTC.

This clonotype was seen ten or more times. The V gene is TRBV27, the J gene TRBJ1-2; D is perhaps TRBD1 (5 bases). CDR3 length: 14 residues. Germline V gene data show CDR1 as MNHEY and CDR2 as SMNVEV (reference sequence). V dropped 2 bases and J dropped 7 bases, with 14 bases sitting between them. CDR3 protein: CASSLAAGPGGYTF. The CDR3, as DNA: TGTGCCAGCAGTTTAGCGGCAGGGCCCGGTGGCTACACCTTC.

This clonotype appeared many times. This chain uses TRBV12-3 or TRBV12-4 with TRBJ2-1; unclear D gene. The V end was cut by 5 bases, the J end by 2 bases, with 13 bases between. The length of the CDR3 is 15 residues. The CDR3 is CASSPIGFPYNEQFF. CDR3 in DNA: TGTGCCAGCAGTCCGATTGGCTTCCCCTACAATGAGCAGTTCTTC.

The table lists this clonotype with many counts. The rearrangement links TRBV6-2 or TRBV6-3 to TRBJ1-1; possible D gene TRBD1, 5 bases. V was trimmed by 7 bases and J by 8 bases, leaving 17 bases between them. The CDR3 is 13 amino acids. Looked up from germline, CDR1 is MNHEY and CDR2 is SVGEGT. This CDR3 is CASNDGQGREAFF. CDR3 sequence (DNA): TGTGCCAGCAACGACGGCCAGGGCCGGGAAGCTTTCTTT.